The T cell receptor beta chain described here comes from a study of CD8 T cells in ankylosing spondylitis. General observations from the study: A TCR beta motif of about 8 highly homologous variants seemed to mark ankylosing spondylitis blood.

In making TCR beta libraries, quantitative 5'-RACE with molecular barcodes was used. A single record per CDR3 protein comes from TCRdb applying MiXCR to the 5' RACE reads. The data contain fewer than 750,000 distinct CDR3 sequences, 15% to 20% of them singletons. Germline loops: CDR1 SGHAT, CDR2 FQNNGV. There are 15 residues in the CDR3. The V segment lost 4 bases and the J segment 1 base; nucleotides outside the gene matches: 6. Only a few counts were recorded for this clonotype. Its antigen is currently unknown. V and J are TRBV11-2 and TRBJ2-5; 7 bases agree with TRBD2. The receptor's source is a male donor with ankylosing spondylitis. The sequenced sample consisted of blood, either unsorted or a sorted T cell fraction (not recorded which). The CDR3 loop is CASSSGTNFQETQYF. The CDR3, as DNA: TGTGCCAGCAGCTCCGGGACTAACTTCCAAGAGACCCAGTACTTC.